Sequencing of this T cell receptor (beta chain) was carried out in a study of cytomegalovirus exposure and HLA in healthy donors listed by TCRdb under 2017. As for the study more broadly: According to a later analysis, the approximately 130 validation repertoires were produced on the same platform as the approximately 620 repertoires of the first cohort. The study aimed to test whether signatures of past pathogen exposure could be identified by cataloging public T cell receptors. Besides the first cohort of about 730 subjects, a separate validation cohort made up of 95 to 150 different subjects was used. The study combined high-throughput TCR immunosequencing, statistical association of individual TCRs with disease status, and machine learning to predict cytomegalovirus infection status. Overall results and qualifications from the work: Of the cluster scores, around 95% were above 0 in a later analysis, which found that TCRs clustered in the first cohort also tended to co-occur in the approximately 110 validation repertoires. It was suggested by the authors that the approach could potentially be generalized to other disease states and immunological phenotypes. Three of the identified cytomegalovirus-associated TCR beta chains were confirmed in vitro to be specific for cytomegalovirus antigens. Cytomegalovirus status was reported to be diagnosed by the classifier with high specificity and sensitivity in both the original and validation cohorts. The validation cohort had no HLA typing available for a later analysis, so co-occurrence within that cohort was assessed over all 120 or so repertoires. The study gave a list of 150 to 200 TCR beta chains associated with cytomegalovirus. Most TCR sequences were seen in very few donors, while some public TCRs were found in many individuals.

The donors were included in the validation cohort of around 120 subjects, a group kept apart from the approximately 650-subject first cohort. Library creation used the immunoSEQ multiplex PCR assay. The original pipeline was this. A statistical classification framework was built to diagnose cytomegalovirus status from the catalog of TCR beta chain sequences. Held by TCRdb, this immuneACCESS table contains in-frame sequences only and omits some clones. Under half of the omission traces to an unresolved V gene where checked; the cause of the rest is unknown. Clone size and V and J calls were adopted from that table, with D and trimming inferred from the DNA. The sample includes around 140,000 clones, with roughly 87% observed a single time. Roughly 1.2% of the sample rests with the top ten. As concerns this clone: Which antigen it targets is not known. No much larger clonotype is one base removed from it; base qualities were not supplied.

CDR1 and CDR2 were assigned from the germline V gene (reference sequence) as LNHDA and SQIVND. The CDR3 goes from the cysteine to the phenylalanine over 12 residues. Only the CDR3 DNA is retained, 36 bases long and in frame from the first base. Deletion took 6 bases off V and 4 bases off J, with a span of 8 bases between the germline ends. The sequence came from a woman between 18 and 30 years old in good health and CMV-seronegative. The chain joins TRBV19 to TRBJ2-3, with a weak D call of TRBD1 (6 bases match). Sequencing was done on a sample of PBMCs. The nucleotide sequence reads TGTGCCAGTAGAACAGGGCCAGATACGCAGTATTTT. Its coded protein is CASRTGPDTQYF.